Listed here are 12 T cell receptor beta chains from one sample, sequenced in a study of cytomegalovirus exposure and HLA in healthy donors. 60 Vbeta and 13 Jbeta primers were used in PCR. Libraries were prepared by immunoSEQ multiplex PCR; TCRdb keeps only in-frame clonotypes and omits some of them. The table includes around 280,000 clones, around nine tenths detected once. Sequencing was performed on PBMCs. These receptors were collected from a young woman in good health and CMV-seronegative.

The V gene is TRBV6-5, the J gene TRBJ2-5; TRBD2 agrees at 7 bases. With V trimmed by 0 bases and J by 4 bases, 8 bases remained unmatched. CDR1 is MNHEY, CDR2 SVGAGI, per germline. The length of the CDR3 is 16 residues. CDR3 residues: CASSYSLRTSPETQYF. CDR3 nucleotides: TGTGCCAGCAGTTACTCCCTCCGGACTAGTCCAGAGACCCAGTACTTC.

The chain carries TRBV7-9 and TRBJ1-3; TRBD1 is a possible D gene (6 bases). The CDR3 loop spans 15 amino acids. The germline V and J ends were trimmed by 4 bases and 1 base, with 11 bases remaining between them. Germline V gene data show CDR1 as SEHNR and CDR2 as FQNEAQ (reference sequence). CDR3 sequence reads: CASSSGQPSGNTIYF. CDR3 nucleotide sequence: TGTGCCAGCAGCTCTGGACAGCCATCTGGAAACACCATATATTTT.

This clone was detected a few times. The chain carries TRBV4-2 and TRBJ2-5, with 11 bases fitting TRBD2. CDR1 LGHNA and CDR2 YNFKEQ come from the germline V gene. Trimming removed 1 base from V and 5 bases from J; junction bases left unmatched: 6. The CDR3 contains 16 residues. The CDR3 is CASSQVAGGPEETQYF. In DNA, the CDR3 is TGTGCCAGCAGCCAAGTAGCGGGGGGGCCTGAGGAGACCCAGTACTTC.

In its sample, this clone was seen a few times. The V and J genes are TRBV18 and TRBJ2-5; 8 nucleotides align to TRBD1. Germline-derived CDR1 and CDR2 are KGHSH and LQKENI. The V and J ends lost 3 bases and 5 bases, in that order; junction bases with no gene match: 8. The CDR3 runs to 15 residues. As DNA, the CDR3 is TGTGCCAGCTCACCGGGGACAGGTGGAGGGGAGACCCAGTACTTC. Encoded protein: CASSPGTGGGETQYF.

The chain combines TRBV6-4 with TRBJ2-3, with 13 bases lining up with TRBD2. The ends lost 5 bases at V and 3 bases at J; junction bases unmatched: 2. This CDR3 has 15 residues. Germline CDR1 and CDR2: MRHNA and SNTAGT. The CDR3 loop reads CASSSGLAGTDTQYF. The CDR3 bases are TGTGCCAGCAGTTCGGGACTAGCGGGGACAGATACGCAGTATTTT.

This clone was counted between two and nine times. The chain uses TRBV11-1 and TRBJ2-7, with TRBD2 matching 8 bases. The trim removed 5 bases at V and 6 bases at J, leaving 15 bases unmatched. Germline V gene data show CDR1 as SGHAT and CDR2 as FQDESV (reference sequence). The CDR3 totals 16 residues. The CDR3 region is CASSPAGGPPSSEQYF. CDR3 nucleotide sequence: TGTGCCAGCAGCCCCGCGGGGGGACCACCCTCCAGCGAGCAGTACTTC.

The chain has TRBV19 and TRBJ1-5; perhaps TRBD1 as D (5 bases). V lost 5 bases, J lost 6 bases, and 20 bases lay in between. This CDR3 region has 16 residues. CDR1 is LNHDA and CDR2 is SQIVND in the germline V gene (reference sequence). DNA for the CDR3: TGTGCCAGTAGTGCTGGGGGGGGTTGGGTGGGTCAGCCCCAGCATTTT. It codes for CASSAGGGWVGQPQHF.

The V gene is TRBV19, the J gene TRBJ1-3; the D is unclear. Germline values: CDR1 LNHDA, CDR2 SQIVND (reference sequence). V lost 1 base, J lost 4 bases, and 11 bases lay in between. The CDR3 consists of 15 residues. CDR3 protein: CASSIARKSGNTIYF. The CDR3 nucleotides are TGTGCCAGTAGTATAGCCAGGAAAAGCGGAAACACCATATATTTT.

The rearrangement uses TRBV4-2 and TRBJ2-2; perhaps TRBD1 as D (5 bases). The CDR3 has 16 residues. CDR1 is LGHNA, CDR2 YNFKEQ, per germline. V was pared by 0 bases and J by 0 bases, with 8 bases between. The CDR3 bases are TGTGCCAGCAGCCAAGAGGGGCAGTCGAACACCGGGGAGCTGTTTTTT. Translating gives CASSQEGQSNTGELFF.

J is TRBJ1-5 and V is TRBV2, with 8 nucleotides matching TRBD1. The V and J ends lost 6 bases and 7 bases, in that order; junction bases with no gene match: 11. The CDR3 is 15 residues long. In germline, CDR1 is SNHLY, CDR2 FYNNEI. CDR3 sequence (DNA): TGTGCCAGCAGGAATTCGGACAGGGTACGACAGCCCCAGCATTTT. This encodes CASRNSDRVRQPQHF.

This chain connects TRBV25-1 to TRBJ2-4; a weak D match, TRBD1 (6 bases). The CDR3 has 15 amino acids. CDR1 and CDR2 (germline): MGHDK, SYGVNS. Trimming cost V 3 bases and J 10 bases, with 19 bases left between them. The CDR3 nucleotides are TGTGCCAGCAGTGATTCTCCTCCCCGGGACACAATTCAGTACTTC. Translated: CASSDSPPRDTIQYF.

This rearrangement joins TRBV12-5 to TRBJ1-2; 10 bases map to TRBD1. The CDR3 runs 15 residues. Per the germline V gene, CDR1 is LGHNT and CDR2 is FRNRAP. V lost 4 bases and J lost 7; bases outside the gene matches: 9. The CDR3 region is CASGSNYGQGGGYTF. The CDR3, as DNA: TGTGCTAGTGGTTCCAACTACGGACAGGGGGGTGGCTACACCTTC.